This TCR beta chain was documented in a study of T cell responses to AZD1222 COVID-19 vaccine. Findings of the study overall: Across the whole spike, CD4 TCRs peaked at regions 160-218 and 743-854. Spike-specific TCR breadth and depth were elevated following two AZD1222 doses. Baseline serostatus was positive in only a handful of AZD1222 recipients. None of the repertoires were sampled until the peak T cell response had passed.

With respect to this clone: Its antigen is unidentified.

The CDR3 loop spans 15 amino acids. CDR1 and CDR2 (germline): MNHNY, SVGAGI (reference sequence). Unmatched junction bases numbered 9, after V lost 5 bases and J lost 4 bases. Using immunoSEQ multiplex PCR, the repertoire was profiled, and TCRdb retains in-frame clones only, with some absent. This table holds 130,000 to 150,000 clones, about 91% found once. The TCR comes from an adult in good health. V gene TRBV6-6 combines with J gene TRBJ1-1; 8 bases are a match to TRBD1. The sample was peripheral blood, taken on day 0 of MenACWY control vaccination. CDR3 nucleotide sequence: TGTGCCAGCAGTGAGACAGGGGTAGGGTTCACTGAAGCTTTCTTT. Amino acid sequence: CASSETGVGFTEAFF.